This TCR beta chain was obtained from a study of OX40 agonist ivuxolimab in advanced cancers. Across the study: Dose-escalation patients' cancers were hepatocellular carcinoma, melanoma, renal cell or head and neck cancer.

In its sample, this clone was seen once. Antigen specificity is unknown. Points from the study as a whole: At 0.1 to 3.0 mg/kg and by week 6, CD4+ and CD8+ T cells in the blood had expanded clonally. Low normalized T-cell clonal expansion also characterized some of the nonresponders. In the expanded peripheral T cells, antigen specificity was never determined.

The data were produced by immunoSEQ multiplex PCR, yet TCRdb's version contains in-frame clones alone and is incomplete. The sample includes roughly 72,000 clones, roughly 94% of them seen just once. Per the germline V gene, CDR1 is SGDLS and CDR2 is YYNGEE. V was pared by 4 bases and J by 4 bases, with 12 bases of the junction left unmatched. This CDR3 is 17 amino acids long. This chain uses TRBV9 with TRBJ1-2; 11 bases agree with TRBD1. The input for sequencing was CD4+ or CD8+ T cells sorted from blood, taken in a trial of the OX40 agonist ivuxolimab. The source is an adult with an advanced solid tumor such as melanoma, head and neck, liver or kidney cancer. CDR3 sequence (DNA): TGTGCCAGCAGCATCTCTCCCGGACAGGGGGCCGGCTATGGCTACACCTTC. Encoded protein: CASSISPGQGAGYGYTF.